The 18 T cell receptor beta chains given below trace back to one sample, sequenced in a study of control samples from healthy donors and cancer patients. Some clones are missing from TCRdb's copy, which holds only in-frame ones; the method was immunoSEQ multiplex PCR. This sample has tens of thousands of clones, with roughly 84% found just once. Sequencing was performed on PBMCs. Every receptor here comes from a woman aged 45 to 65 with lung cancer.

V gene TRBV6-6 combines with J gene TRBJ1-6; no definite D call. The germline V gene encodes CDR1 MNHNY and CDR2 SVGAGI (reference sequence). Trimming took off 8 bases at V and 7 bases at J, with 9 bases between the two ends. The CDR3 is 12 amino acids. The CDR3 DNA follows: TGTGCCAGCGGGGTGGGGAATTCACCCCTCCACTTT. As protein: CASGVGNSPLHF.

This clone showed up just a few times. The J gene is TRBJ2-5, the V gene TRBV7-8; D call uncertain. This CDR3 is 14 amino acids long. CDR1 SGHVS and CDR2 FQNEAQ come from the germline V gene. The V end lost 5 bases, the J end lost 5 bases, and 15 bases lay between the germline ends. The CDR3 reads CASSPKVSVETQYF. In DNA, the CDR3 is TGTGCCAGCAGCCCGAAGGTCTCCGTCGAGACCCAGTACTTC.

J is TRBJ1-2 and V is TRBV5-1; D call uncertain. Germline CDR1 and CDR2: SGHRS and YFSETQ. V lost 0 bases and J 8 bases, leaving 11 bases between the germline ends. The CDR3 is 13 amino acids. This chain's CDR3 is CASSLAGRSGYTF. CDR3 DNA sequence: TGCGCCAGCAGCTTGGCCGGGCGGTCGGGCTACACCTTC.

The chain joins TRBV10-1 to TRBJ1-6; D unresolved. V lost 0 bases, J lost 8 bases, and 5 bases lay in between. The CDR3 covers 13 residues. Germline CDR1 WNHNN, CDR2 SYGVQD (reference sequence). This CDR3 reads CASSESRDSPLHF. CDR3 nucleotide sequence: TGCGCCAGCAGTGAGTCCAGAGATTCACCCCTCCACTTT.

This clone has just a few counts. The J gene is TRBJ1-3, the V gene TRBV9; D might be TRBD1 (5 bases). This CDR3 is 16 amino acids long. CDR1 SGDLS and CDR2 YYNGEE come from the germline V gene. V was shortened by 4 bases and J by 0 bases, with 14 bases between the two germline ends. In DNA form, the CDR3 reads TGTGCCAGCAGCCCCTTGGGGCAGAGCTCTGGAAACACCATATATTTT. This codes for CASSPLGQSSGNTIYF.

The chain links TRBV24-1 to TRBJ2-2; 7 nucleotides agree with TRBD1. Unmatched junction bases numbered 11, after V lost 1 base and J lost 4 bases. The CDR3 has 18 residues. Germline lookup yields CDR1 KGHDR and CDR2 SFDVKD. CDR3 amino acids: CATSDFGRHAGGTGELFF. Written as DNA, the CDR3 is TGTGCCACCAGTGATTTTGGGCGACACGCAGGGGGCACCGGGGAGCTGTTTTTT.

The rearrangement links TRBV6-2 or TRBV6-3 to TRBJ2-4; TRBD1 is a possible D gene (6 bases). The V gene lost 6 bases and the J gene lost 1 base, with 10 bases spanning the gap. Per germline, CDR1 MNHEY and CDR2 SVGEGT. The CDR3 runs to 14 residues. In DNA, the CDR3 is TGTGCCAGCAGCCCACAGGGTGCCAAAAACATTCAGTACTTC. Its translation: CASSPQGAKNIQYF.

The genes are TRBV5-8 and TRBJ2-5; D possibly matches TRBD1 or TRBD2 (5 bases each). CDR3 length equals 13 residues. Germline CDR1 is SGHTS and CDR2 is YDEGEE. V was trimmed by 5 bases and J by 8 bases, leaving 16 bases between them. The CDR3 region has the DNA TGTGCCAGCAGTGCCGGGACCAAAGGAACCCAGTACTTC. It encodes CASSAGTKGTQYF.

This chain connects TRBV12-3 or TRBV12-4 to TRBJ1-1; no firm D call. CDR3 length: 12 residues. Trimming cost V 4 bases and J 2 bases, with 5 bases left between them. CDR3 residues: CASSSTNTEAFF. CDR3 bases: TGTGCCAGCAGTTCTACTAACACTGAAGCTTTCTTT.

The chain recombines TRBV9 with TRBJ1-3; 7 bases match TRBD1. J gave up 3 bases and V 7 bases, and 10 bases lay outside the gene matches. Per germline, CDR1 SGDLS and CDR2 YYNGEE. This CDR3 spans 15 amino acids. This chain's CDR3 is CASSSGTVDGNTIYF. CDR3 DNA: TGTGCCAGCTCCTCTGGGACAGTTGATGGAAACACCATATATTTT.

This clone was seen once. V is TRBV6-2 or TRBV6-3 and J is TRBJ2-1; D is perhaps TRBD1 or TRBD2 (5 bases each). Germline CDR1 MNHEY, CDR2 SVGEGT. Trimming stripped 2 bases from V and 5 bases from J, with 10 bases between. The CDR3 consists of 14 residues. CDR3 protein: CASSYPGSDNEQFF. The CDR3 nucleotides are TGTGCCAGCAGTTACCCAGGGAGCGACAATGAGCAGTTCTTC.

The chain joins TRBV18 to TRBJ1-1; D may be TRBD1 (6 bases). The CDR3 is 16 residues long. Germline values: CDR1 KGHSH, CDR2 LQKENI. V shed 2 bases and J shed 3 bases, with 16 bases lying between them. This CDR3 is CASSPWDNFRDTEAFF. The CDR3 DNA reads TGTGCCAGCTCACCATGGGACAACTTTAGGGACACTGAAGCTTTCTTT.

The rearrangement joins TRBV7-9 to TRBJ2-1, with D unresolved. CDR1 is SEHNR and CDR2 is FQNEAQ in the germline V gene (reference sequence). Trimming stripped 3 bases from V and 6 bases from J, with 9 bases between. The CDR3 has 13 residues. DNA of the CDR3: TGTGCCAGCAGCTTTTCACACAGCAATGAGCAGTTCTTC. This translates into CASSFSHSNEQFF.

The rearrangement joins TRBV7-9 to TRBJ2-7; no firm D call. V was pared by 4 bases and J by 5 bases, with 21 bases between. CDR3 length: 16 residues. Germline V gene data show CDR1 as SEHNR and CDR2 as FQNEAQ (reference sequence). The chain's CDR3 is CASSSSGGSSWNEQYF. The CDR3 coding sequence is TGTGCCAGCAGCTCGTCCGGCGGTTCCTCGTGGAACGAGCAGTACTTC.

This chain links TRBV14 with TRBJ1-1; D might be TRBD1 (5 bases). The V gene lost 1 base and the J gene lost 3 bases, with 9 bases spanning the gap. The CDR3 extends over 14 amino acids. In germline, CDR1 is SGHDN, CDR2 FVKESK. The CDR3: CASSQGGGYTEAFF. The CDR3 coding sequence is TGTGCCAGCAGCCAAGGCGGGGGGTACACTGAAGCTTTCTTT.

The chain recombines TRBV5-1 with TRBJ2-5; weak D call: TRBD1 (6 bases). The V gene's germline CDR1 is SGHRS and CDR2 YFSETQ. This CDR3 has 15 amino acids. V was cut by 4 bases and J by 2 bases, with 15 bases left in between. The CDR3 bases are TGCGCCAGCAGCGTAGGACAGACGTTACAAGAGACCCAGTACTTC. Translating gives CASSVGQTLQETQYF.

This clone was seen just once. This chain connects TRBV9 to TRBJ1-1; the D gene is possibly TRBD1 (5 bases). CDR1 is SGDLS, CDR2 YYNGEE, per germline. The CDR3 length is 15 residues. V lost 0 bases to trimming and J lost 1 base, with 10 bases between them. This CDR3 is CASSVEPGGNTEAFF. The CDR3 DNA follows: TGTGCCAGCAGCGTAGAACCCGGGGGGAACACTGAAGCTTTCTTT.

The chain couples TRBV27 to TRBJ1-2; 8 bases are shared with TRBD1. J lost 6 bases, V lost 5 bases, and 11 bases had no gene match. Looked up from germline, CDR1 is MNHEY and CDR2 is SMNVEV (reference sequence). CDR3 length: 15 residues. CDR3 sequence reads: CASSPERETGDGYTF. The CDR3 DNA follows: TGTGCCAGCAGTCCCGAGCGGGAGACAGGGGATGGCTACACCTTC.